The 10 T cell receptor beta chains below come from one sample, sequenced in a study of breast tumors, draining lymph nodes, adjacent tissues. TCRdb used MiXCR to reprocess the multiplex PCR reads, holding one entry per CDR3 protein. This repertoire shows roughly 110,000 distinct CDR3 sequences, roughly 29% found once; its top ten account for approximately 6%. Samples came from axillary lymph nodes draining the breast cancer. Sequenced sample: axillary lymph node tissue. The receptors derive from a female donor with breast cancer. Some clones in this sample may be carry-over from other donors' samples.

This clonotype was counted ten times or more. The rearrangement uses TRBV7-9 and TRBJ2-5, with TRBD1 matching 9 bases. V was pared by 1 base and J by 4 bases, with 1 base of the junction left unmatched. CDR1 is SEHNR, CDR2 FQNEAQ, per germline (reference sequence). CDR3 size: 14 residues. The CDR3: CASSLVGQGETQYF. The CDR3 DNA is TGTGCCAGCAGCTTAGTGGGACAGGGAGAGACCCAGTACTTC.

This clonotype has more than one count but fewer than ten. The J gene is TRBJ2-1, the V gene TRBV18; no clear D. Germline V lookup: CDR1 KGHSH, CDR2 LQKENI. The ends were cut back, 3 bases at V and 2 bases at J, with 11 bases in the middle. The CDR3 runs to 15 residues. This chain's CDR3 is CASSPGDFPYNEQFF. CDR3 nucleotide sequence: TGTGCCAGCTCACCCGGAGATTTCCCCTACAATGAGCAGTTCTTC.

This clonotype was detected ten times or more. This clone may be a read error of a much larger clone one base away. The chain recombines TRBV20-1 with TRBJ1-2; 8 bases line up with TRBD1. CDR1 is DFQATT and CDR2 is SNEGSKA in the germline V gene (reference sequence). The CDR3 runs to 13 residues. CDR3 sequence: CSARGGQGYAYTF. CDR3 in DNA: TGCAGTGCTAGGGGAGGACAGGGTTATGCCTACACCTTC.

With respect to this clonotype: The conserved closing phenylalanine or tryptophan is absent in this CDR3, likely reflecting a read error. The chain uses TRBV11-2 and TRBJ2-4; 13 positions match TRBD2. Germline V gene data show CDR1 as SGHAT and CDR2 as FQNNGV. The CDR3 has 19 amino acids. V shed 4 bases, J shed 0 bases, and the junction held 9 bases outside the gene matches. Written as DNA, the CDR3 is TGTGCCAGCAGCTATCGGACTAGCGGGGGCCATTTAGCCAAAAACATTCAGTACCTC. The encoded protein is CASSYRTSGGHLAKNIQYL.

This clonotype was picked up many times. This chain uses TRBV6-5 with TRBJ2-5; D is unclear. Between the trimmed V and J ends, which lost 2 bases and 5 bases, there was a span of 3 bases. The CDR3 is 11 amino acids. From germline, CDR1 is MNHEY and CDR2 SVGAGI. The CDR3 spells CASSYRETQYF. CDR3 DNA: TGTGCCAGCAGTTACCGTGAGACCCAGTACTTC.

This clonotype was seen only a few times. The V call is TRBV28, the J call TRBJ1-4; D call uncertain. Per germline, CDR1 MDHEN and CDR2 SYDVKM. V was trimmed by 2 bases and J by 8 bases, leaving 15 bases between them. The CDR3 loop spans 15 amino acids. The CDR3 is CASSLRVNPREKLFF. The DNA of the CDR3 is TGTGCCAGCAGTTTAAGGGTCAACCCACGAGAAAAACTGTTTTTT.

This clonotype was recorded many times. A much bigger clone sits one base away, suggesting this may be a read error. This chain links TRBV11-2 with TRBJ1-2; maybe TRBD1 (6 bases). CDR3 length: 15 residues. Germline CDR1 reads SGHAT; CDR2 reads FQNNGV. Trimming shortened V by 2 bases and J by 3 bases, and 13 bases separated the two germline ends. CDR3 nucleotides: TGTGCCAGCAGCTTAATGGGGGACACTGACTATGGCTACACCTTC. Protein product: CASSLMGDTDYGYTF. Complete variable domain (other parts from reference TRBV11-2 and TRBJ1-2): EAGVAQSPRYKIIEKRQSVAFWCNPISGHATLYWYQQILGQGPKLLIQFQNNGVVDDSQLPKDRFSAERLKGVDSTLKIQPAKLEDSAVYLCASSLMGDTDYGYTFGSGTRLTVV.

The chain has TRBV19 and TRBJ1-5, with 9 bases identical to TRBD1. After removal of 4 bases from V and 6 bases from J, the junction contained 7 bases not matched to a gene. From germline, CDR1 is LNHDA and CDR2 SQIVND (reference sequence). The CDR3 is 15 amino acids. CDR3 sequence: CASSKDRGWSQPQHF. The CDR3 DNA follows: TGTGCCAGTAGTAAGGACAGGGGATGGAGTCAGCCCCAGCATTTT. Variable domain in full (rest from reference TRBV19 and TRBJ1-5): DGGITQSPKYLFRKEGQNVTLSCEQNLNHDAMYWYRQDPGQGLRLIYYSQIVNDFQKGDIAEGYSVSREKKESFPLTVTSAQKNPTAFYLCASSKDRGWSQPQHFGDGTRLSIL.

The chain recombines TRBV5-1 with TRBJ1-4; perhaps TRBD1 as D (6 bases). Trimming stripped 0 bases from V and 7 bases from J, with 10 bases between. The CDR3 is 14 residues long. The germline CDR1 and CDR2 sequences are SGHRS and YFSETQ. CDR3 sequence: CASSLGDRSEKLFF. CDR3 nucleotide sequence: TGCGCCAGCAGCTTGGGAGACAGGAGTGAAAAACTGTTTTTT. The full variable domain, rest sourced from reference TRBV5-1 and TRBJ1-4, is KAGVTQTPRYLIKTRGQQVTLSCSPISGHRSVSWYQQTPGQGLQFLFEYFSETQRNKGNFPGRFSGRQFSNSRSEMNVSTLELGDSALYLCASSLGDRSEKLFFGSGTQLSVL.

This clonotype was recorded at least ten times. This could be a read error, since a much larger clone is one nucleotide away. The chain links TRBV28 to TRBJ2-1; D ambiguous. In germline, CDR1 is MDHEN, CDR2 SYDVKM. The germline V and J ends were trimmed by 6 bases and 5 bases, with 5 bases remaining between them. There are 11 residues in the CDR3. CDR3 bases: TGTGCCAGCAGCCGTAACAATGAGCAGTTCTTC. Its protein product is CASSRNNEQFF.